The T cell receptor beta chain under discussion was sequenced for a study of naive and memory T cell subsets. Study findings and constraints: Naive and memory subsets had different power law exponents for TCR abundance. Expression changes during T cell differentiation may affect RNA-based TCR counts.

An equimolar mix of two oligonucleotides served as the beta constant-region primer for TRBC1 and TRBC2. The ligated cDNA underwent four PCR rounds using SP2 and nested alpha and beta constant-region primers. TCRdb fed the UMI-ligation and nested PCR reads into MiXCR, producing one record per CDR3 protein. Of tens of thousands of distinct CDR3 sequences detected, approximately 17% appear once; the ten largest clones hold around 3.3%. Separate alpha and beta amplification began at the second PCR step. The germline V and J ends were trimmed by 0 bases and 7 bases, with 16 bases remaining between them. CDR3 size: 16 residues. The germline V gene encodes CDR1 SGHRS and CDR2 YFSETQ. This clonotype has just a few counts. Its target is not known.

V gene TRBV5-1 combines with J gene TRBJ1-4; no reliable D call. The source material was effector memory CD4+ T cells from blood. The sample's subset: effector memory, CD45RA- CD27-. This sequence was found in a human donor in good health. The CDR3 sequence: CASSLDSPNPGEKLFF. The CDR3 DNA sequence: TGCGCCAGCAGCTTGGACAGCCCGAACCCGGGTGAAAAACTGTTTTTT.